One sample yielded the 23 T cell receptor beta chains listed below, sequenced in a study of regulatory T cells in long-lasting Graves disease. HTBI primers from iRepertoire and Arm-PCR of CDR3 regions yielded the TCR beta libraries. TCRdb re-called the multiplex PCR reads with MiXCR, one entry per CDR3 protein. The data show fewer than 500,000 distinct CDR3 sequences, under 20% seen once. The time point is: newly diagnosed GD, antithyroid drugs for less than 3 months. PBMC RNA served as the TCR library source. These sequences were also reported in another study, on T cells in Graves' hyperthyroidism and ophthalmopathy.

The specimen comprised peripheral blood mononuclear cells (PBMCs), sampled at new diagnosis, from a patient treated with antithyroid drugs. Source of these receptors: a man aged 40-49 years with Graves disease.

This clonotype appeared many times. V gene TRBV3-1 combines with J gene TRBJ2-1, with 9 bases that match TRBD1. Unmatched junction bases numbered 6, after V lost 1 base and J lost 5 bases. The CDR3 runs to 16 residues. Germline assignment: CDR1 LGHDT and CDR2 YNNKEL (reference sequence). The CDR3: CASSQAIQGADNEQFF. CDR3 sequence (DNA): TGTGCCAGCAGCCAAGCTATACAGGGGGCTGACAATGAGCAGTTCTTC.

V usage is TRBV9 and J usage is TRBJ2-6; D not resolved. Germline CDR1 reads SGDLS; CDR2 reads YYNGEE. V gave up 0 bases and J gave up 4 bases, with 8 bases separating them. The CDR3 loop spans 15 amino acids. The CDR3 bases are TGTGCCAGCAGCGTAGAGGGCCGCGGGGCCAACGTCCTGACTTTC. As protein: CASSVEGRGANVLTF.

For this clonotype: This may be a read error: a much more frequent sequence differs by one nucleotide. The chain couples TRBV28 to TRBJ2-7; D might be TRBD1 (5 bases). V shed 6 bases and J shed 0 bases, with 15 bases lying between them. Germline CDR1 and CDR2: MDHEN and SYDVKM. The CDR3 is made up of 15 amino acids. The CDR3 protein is CASSLGQFLSYEQYF. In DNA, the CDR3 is TGTGCCAGCAGCCTCGGACAATTCCTCTCCTACGAGCAGTACTTC.

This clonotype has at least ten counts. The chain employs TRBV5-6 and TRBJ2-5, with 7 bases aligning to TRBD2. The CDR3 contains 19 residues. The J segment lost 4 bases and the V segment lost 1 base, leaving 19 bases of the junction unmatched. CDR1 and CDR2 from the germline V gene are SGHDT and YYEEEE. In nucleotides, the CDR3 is TGTGCCAGCAGCTTGATTGCGTCTAGCGGAACAATAACGTTAGAGACCCAGTACTTC. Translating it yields CASSLIASSGTITLETQYF.

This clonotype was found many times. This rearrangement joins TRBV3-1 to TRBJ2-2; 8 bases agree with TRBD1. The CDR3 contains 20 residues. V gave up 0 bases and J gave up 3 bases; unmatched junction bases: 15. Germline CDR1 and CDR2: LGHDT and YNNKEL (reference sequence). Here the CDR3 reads CASSQDLKDREFTDTGELFF. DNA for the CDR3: TGTGCCAGCAGCCAAGATCTTAAGGACAGGGAGTTTACGGACACCGGGGAGCTGTTTTTT.

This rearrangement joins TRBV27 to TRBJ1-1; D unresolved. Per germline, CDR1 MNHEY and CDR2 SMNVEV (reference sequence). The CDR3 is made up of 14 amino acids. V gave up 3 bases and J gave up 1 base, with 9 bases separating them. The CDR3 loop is CASSFTGENTEAFF. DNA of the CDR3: TGTGCCAGCAGTTTTACGGGAGAGAACACTGAAGCTTTCTTT.

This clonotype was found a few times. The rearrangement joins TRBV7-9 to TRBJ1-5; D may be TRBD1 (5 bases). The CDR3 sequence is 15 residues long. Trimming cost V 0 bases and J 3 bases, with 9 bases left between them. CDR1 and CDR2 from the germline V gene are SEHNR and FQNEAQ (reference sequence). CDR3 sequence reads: CASSLAGEVNQPQHF. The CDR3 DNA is TGTGCCAGCAGCTTAGCAGGGGAGGTCAATCAGCCCCAGCATTTT.

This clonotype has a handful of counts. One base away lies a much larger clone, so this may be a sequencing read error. The CDR3 DNA is TGTGCCAGCAGCTTTGGGGAGTACGATGAGCAGTTCTTC. It specifies CASSFGEYDEQFF. This sequence joins TRBV12-3 or TRBV12-4 and TRBJ2-1; D possibly corresponds to TRBD2 (5 bases). The CDR3 is 13 amino acids. V was clipped by 6 bases and J by 8 bases, with 14 bases between them.

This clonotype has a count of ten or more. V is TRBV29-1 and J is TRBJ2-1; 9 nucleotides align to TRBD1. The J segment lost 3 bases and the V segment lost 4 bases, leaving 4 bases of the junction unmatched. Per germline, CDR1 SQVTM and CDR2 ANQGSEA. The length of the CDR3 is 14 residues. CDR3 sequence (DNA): TGCAGCGTTGGAGGGACAGGGATCTACAATGAGCAGTTCTTC. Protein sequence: CSVGGTGIYNEQFF.

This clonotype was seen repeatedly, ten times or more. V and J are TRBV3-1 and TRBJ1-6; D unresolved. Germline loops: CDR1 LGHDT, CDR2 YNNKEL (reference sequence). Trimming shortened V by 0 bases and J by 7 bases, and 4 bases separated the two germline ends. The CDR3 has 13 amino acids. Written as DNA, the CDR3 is TGTGCCAGCAGCCAAGAAAGAAATTCACCCCTCCACTTT. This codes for CASSQERNSPLHF.

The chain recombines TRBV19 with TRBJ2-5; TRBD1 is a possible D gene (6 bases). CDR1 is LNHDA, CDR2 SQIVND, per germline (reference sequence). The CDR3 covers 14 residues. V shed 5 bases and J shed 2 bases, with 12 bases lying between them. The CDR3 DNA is TGTGCCAGTAGTGTCCGACAGGAACAAGAGACCCAGTACTTC. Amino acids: CASSVRQEQETQYF.

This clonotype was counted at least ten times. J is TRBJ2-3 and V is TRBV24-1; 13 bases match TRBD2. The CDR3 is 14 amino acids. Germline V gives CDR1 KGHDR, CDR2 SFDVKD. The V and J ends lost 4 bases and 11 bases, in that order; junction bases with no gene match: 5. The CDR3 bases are TGTGCCACCAGTGAATTCGGACTAGCGGGGGTGCAGTATTTT. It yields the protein CATSEFGLAGVQYF.

DNA for the CDR3: TGTGCCAGCACAAGTCTCCCGGGGAAAGAGACCCAGTACTTC. This codes for CASTSLPGKETQYF. This chain links TRBV27 with TRBJ2-5; perhaps TRBD2 as D (5 bases). This CDR3 contains 14 residues. Deletions cut 7 bases from V and 3 bases from J, with 15 bases between. Germline CDR1 and CDR2: MNHEY and SMNVEV (reference sequence).

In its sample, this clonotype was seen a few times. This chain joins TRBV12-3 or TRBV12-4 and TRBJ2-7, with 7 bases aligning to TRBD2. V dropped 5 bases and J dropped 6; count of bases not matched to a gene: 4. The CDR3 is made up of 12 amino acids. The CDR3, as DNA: TGTGCCAGCAGTCTAAGGGAGGGCGAGCAGTACTTC. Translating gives CASSLREGEQYF.

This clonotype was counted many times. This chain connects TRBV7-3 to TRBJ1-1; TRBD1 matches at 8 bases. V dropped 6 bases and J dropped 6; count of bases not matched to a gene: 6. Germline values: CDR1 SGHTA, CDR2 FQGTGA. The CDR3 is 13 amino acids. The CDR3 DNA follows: TGTGCCAGCAGTTCACAGGGGGGAGCTGAAGCTTTCTTT. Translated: CASSSQGGAEAFF.

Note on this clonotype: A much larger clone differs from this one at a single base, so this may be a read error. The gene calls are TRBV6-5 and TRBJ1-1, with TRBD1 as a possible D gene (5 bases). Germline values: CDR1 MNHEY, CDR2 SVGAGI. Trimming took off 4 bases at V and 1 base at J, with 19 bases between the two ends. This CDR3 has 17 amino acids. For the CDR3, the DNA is TGTGCCAGCAGTTCTACTAGGGACGGCCAGCCGAACACTGAAGCTTTCTTT. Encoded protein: CASSSTRDGQPNTEAFF.

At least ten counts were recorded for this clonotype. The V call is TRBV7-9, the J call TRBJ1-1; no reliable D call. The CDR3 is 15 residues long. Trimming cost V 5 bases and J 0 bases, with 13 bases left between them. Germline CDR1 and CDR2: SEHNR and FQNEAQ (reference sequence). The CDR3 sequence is CASSVTGRMNTEAFF. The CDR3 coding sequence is TGTGCCAGCAGCGTAACCGGACGGATGAACACTGAAGCTTTCTTT.

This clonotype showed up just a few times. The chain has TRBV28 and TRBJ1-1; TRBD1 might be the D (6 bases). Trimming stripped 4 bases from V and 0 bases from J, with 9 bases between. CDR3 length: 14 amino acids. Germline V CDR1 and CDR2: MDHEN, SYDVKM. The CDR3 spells CASSSGTLNTEAFF. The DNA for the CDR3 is TGTGCCAGCAGTTCCGGGACACTGAACACTGAAGCTTTCTTT. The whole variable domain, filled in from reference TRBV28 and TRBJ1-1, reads DVKVTQSSRYLVKRTGEKVFLECVQDMDHENMFWYRQDPGLGLRLIYFSYDVKMKEKGDIPEGYSVSREKKERFSLILESASTNQTSMYLCASSSGTLNTEAFFGQGTRLTVV.

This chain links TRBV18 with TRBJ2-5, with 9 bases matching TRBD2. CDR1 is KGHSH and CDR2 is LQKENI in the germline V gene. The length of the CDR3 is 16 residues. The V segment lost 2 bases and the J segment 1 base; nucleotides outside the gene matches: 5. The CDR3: CASSPRAGGFQETQYF. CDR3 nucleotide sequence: TGTGCCAGCTCACCAAGAGCGGGAGGATTCCAAGAGACCCAGTACTTC.

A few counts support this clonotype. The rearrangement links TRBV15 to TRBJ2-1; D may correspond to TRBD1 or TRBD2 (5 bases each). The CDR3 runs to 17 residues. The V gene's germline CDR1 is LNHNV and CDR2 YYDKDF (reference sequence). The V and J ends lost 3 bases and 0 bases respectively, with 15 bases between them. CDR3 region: CATSRRPGRGSYNEQFF. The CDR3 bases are TGTGCCACCAGCAGGCGCCCGGGGCGAGGCTCCTACAATGAGCAGTTCTTC.

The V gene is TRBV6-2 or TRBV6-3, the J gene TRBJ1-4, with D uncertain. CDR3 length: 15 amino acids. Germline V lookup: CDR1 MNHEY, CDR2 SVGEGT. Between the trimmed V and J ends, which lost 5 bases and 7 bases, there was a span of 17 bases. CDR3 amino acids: CASSEGSVVGEKLFF. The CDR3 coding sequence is TGTGCCAGCAGTGAAGGATCAGTCGTAGGTGAAAAACTGTTTTTT.

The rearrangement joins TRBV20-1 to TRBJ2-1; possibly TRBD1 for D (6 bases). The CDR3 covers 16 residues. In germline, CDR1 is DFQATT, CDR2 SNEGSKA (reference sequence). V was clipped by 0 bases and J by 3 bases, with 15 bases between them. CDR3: CSARDRKGQVYNEQFF. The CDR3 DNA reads TGCAGTGCTAGAGATCGTAAGGGACAAGTCTACAATGAGCAGTTCTTC.

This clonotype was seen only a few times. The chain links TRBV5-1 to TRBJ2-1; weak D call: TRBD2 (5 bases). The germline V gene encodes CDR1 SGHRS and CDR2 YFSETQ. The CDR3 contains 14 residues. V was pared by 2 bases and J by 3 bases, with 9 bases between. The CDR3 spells CASSFRGLYNEQFF. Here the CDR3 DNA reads TGCGCCAGCAGCTTCCGGGGTCTCTACAATGAGCAGTTCTTC.